These 10 T cell receptor beta chains were all obtained from the same sample, sequenced in a study of T-cell memory formation after mild COVID-19 (dated by TCRdb to the early 2020s). The library was built by means of 5' RACE. These reads were obtained on an Illumina NovaSeq 6000. Starting from the raw public reads, TCRdb applied fastp trimming at Q25, assembled clones with MiXCR and retained in-frame beta chains. Rows matching on CDR3 protein sequence are summarized as one entry with the most common DNA and genes. A total of around 99,000 distinct CDR3 sequences appear in this sample, approximately 15% of them only once. The ten largest clones take up 35% to 50% of the sample. Sequenced input: PBMCs or a T cell subset sorted from them (not recorded which). The receptors were gathered from a man in his late teens or twenties who had mild COVID-19 (a few samples of this study predate the infection). The sample titles of this study are shuffled in the database, so cell type and time point are left out; the donor was told from shared clones.

This clonotype was counted a few times. The chain combines TRBV11-2 with TRBJ2-1; 7 bases are shared with TRBD2. The CDR3 totals 13 residues. After removal of 6 bases from V and 9 bases from J, the junction contained 8 bases not matched to a gene. Germline CDR1 and CDR2: SGHAT and FQNNGV. The CDR3 region is CASSRGGESEQFF. CDR3 nucleotides: TGTGCCAGCAGTCGTGGGGGGGAAAGTGAGCAGTTCTTC. The complete variable domain, with remaining parts taken from reference TRBV11-2 and TRBJ2-1, reads EAGVAQSPRYKIIEKRQSVAFWCNPISGHATLYWYQQILGQGPKLLIQFQNNGVVDDSQLPKDRFSAERLKGVDSTLKIQPAKLEDSAVYLCASSRGGESEQFFGPGTRLTVL.

This clonotype came up a few times. The rearrangement links TRBV6-2 or TRBV6-3 to TRBJ2-7; D may correspond to TRBD1 or TRBD2 (5 bases each). Germline CDR1 MNHEY, CDR2 SVGEGT. V lost 8 bases and J 3 bases, leaving 8 bases between the germline ends. CDR3 length equals 11 residues. CDR3: CASRGGYEQYV. The CDR3 region has the DNA TGTGCCAGCCGGGGCGGCTACGAGCAGTACGTC.

V usage is TRBV12-5 and J usage is TRBJ2-7, with D perhaps TRBD2 (5 bases). The CDR3 is made up of 16 amino acids. In germline, CDR1 is LGHNT, CDR2 FRNRAP. V shed 0 bases and J shed 0 bases, with 12 bases lying between them. The CDR3 DNA follows: TGTGCTAGTGGTTTGGTACTCGGGGAAAGCTCCTACGAGCAGTACTTC. As protein: CASGLVLGESSYEQYF.

This clonotype came up a few times. This chain joins TRBV4-3 and TRBJ2-7; D remains unclear. Trimming shortened V by 7 bases and J by 2 bases, and 24 bases separated the two germline ends. Germline CDR1 and CDR2: LGHNA and YSLEER. This CDR3 has 17 amino acids. Here the CDR3 reads CASNSWMGRSGAYEQYV. CDR3 DNA: TGCGCCAGCAATTCGTGGATGGGCCGATCAGGCGCCTACGAGCAGTACGTC.

The gene calls are TRBV5-6 and TRBJ2-5; TRBD2 might be the D (6 bases). The CDR3 extends over 15 amino acids. The germline gives CDR1 SGHDT, CDR2 YYEEEE. The ends were cut back, 4 bases at V and 10 bases at J, with 23 bases in the middle. As DNA, the CDR3 is TGTGCCAGCAGCGGGGGGTTTGGCAGGGATCGATACCAGTACTTC. This translates into CASSGGFGRDRYQYF.

This rearrangement joins TRBV4-3 to TRBJ2-1; D not resolved. Per the germline V gene, CDR1 is LGHNA and CDR2 is YSLEER. The CDR3 is made up of 15 amino acids. V was cut by 1 base and J by 1 base, with 8 bases left in between. CDR3 coding DNA: TGCGCCAGCAGCCAAGTGGAGCGATCCTACAATGAGCAGTTCTTC. As protein: CASSQVERSYNEQFF.

The gene calls are TRBV7-8 and TRBJ1-2, with 7 bases lining up with TRBD1. The V gene's germline CDR1 is SGHVS and CDR2 FQNEAQ. The V gene end was trimmed by 4 bases and the J gene end by 2 bases; junction bases not matched to a gene: 10. This CDR3 has 16 residues. The CDR3 here is CASSSKDRAQNYGYTF. As DNA, the CDR3 is TGTGCCAGCAGCTCAAAAGACAGGGCCCAAAACTATGGCTACACCTTC.

With regard to this clonotype: Relative to the germline gene, one junction end is altered; a read error may explain this. The rearrangement joins TRBV4-3 to TRBJ2-1, with TRBD2 identical over 10 bases. Germline V lookup: CDR1 LGHNA, CDR2 YSLEER. The CDR3 covers 16 residues. CDR3 nucleotide sequence: TGCGACAGCAGCCAAGATTTGGGACTAGCGACGAATGAGCAGTTCTTC. Translating it yields CDSSQDLGLATNEQFF.

The V gene is TRBV27, the J gene TRBJ1-5; 7 bases are shared with TRBD1. The CDR3 sequence is 15 residues long. V was clipped by 4 bases and J by 3 bases; unmatched bases: 6. Looked up from germline, CDR1 is MNHEY and CDR2 is SMNVEV (reference sequence). The CDR3 here is CASSSRDSPNQPQHF. In nucleotides, the CDR3 is TGTGCCAGCAGTTCCCGGGACAGTCCCAATCAGCCCCAGCATTTT.

The rearrangement uses TRBV5-6 and TRBJ2-2, with 9 bases lining up with TRBD1. CDR1 and CDR2 from the germline V gene are SGHDT and YYEEEE. The CDR3 extends over 15 amino acids. After removal of 0 bases from V and 6 bases from J, the junction contained 3 bases not matched to a gene. CDR3 loop: CASSLDRGQSGELFF. Here the CDR3 DNA reads TGTGCCAGCAGCTTGGACAGGGGGCAGTCCGGGGAGCTGTTTTTT.